The present T cell receptor beta chain was sequenced within a study of blood T cells in healthy people across ages. This clonotype turned up a few times. A second PCR of 7 to 11 cycles used a sample-barcoded 5' primer and a J-beta primer mix. From each sample, at least 2.5 million paired-end reads containing CDR3 were obtained. MiXCR was run by TCRdb on the 5' RACE reads, yielding one entry per CDR3 protein. Seen here are over 600,000 distinct CDR3 sequences, around 45% observed once, and the top ten hold 15% to 20%. Per germline, CDR1 SEHNR and CDR2 FQNEAQ (reference sequence). The junction had 8 bases not matched to a gene; V was cut back by 6 bases and J by 3 bases. This CDR3 has 15 residues.

The V and J genes are TRBV7-9 and TRBJ2-3, with 8 bases identical to TRBD2. Material for sequencing was blood. This TCR derives from an older man in good health. CDR3 DNA sequence: TGTGCCAGCAGTAATATACGGGAGGGGACAGATACGCAGTATTTT. Amino acids: CASSNIREGTDTQYF.